Listed here are 14 T cell receptor beta chains from one sample, sequenced in a study of shared clonotypes between healthy human individuals. TCRdb's table, derived via immunoSEQ multiplex PCR, lists solely in-frame clones and lacks some. Here the sample spans roughly 2,300,000 clones, about nine tenths being singletons. Material: naive CD4+ T cells from PBMCs. Subset: CD45RA+ positively selected. The receptors shown here come from a man between 18 and 35 years old in good health. Some clones in this sample may be carry-over from other donors' samples.

This rearrangement joins TRBV27 to TRBJ2-1; 14 bases line up with TRBD2. The CDR3 covers 15 residues. After removal of 5 bases from V and 9 bases from J, the junction contained 6 bases not matched to a gene. Germline values: CDR1 MNHEY, CDR2 SMNVEV (reference sequence). The DNA for the CDR3 is TGTGCCAGCAGTCAGGGACTAGCGGGAGTTCGTGAGCAGTTCTTC. This sequence encodes CASSQGLAGVREQFF.

Concerning this clone: The identical CDR3 is also encoded by other nucleotide sequences in the sample. The chain links TRBV5-1 to TRBJ2-5; D ambiguous. This CDR3 contains 12 residues. Trimming stripped 1 base from V and 2 bases from J, with 3 bases between. Germline V lookup: CDR1 SGHRS, CDR2 YFSETQ. This CDR3 reads CASSLRQETQYF. Written as DNA, the CDR3 is TGCGCCAGCAGCTTGAGACAAGAGACCCAGTACTTC.

A single count supports this clone. V is TRBV18 and J is TRBJ2-7; D uncertain. Trimming removed 5 bases at V and 4 bases at J, with 6 bases between. This CDR3 contains 11 residues. Germline CDR1 and CDR2: KGHSH and LQKENI. CDR3 sequence reads: CASSWQYEQYF. CDR3 bases: TGTGCCAGCTCATGGCAATACGAGCAGTACTTC.

The chain joins TRBV2 to TRBJ2-7, with D perhaps being TRBD1 or TRBD2 (5 bases each). The CDR3 sequence is 13 residues long. Germline CDR1 reads SNHLY; CDR2 reads FYNNEI. The V end was cut by 4 bases, the J end by 3 bases, with 10 bases between. CDR3 DNA sequence: TGTGCCAGCAGTGGGGACGGCAACTACGAGCAGTACTTC. Amino acid sequence: CASSGDGNYEQYF.

The V call is TRBV19, the J call TRBJ1-1; TRBD1 might be the D (6 bases). V lost 7 bases to trimming and J lost 3 bases, with 18 bases between them. The CDR3 runs to 15 residues. Per the germline V gene, CDR1 is LNHDA and CDR2 is SQIVND (reference sequence). The CDR3 here is CASNQPGGPDTEAFF. The CDR3 DNA follows: TGTGCCAGTAACCAACCGGGGGGCCCGGACACTGAAGCTTTCTTT.

The chain uses TRBV6-1 and TRBJ1-2, with TRBD1 matching 7 bases. The V gene's germline CDR1 is MNHNS and CDR2 SASEGT. This CDR3 is built from 14 residues. J was trimmed by 3 bases and V by 8 bases; bases with no gene match: 9. The CDR3 here is CASGKTGLDYGYTF. The CDR3 bases are TGTGCCAGCGGGAAGACAGGGTTGGACTATGGCTACACCTTC.

The chain carries TRBV5-4 and TRBJ2-3, with 8 bases fitting TRBD1. This CDR3 spans 17 amino acids. Germline V CDR1 and CDR2: SGHNT, YYREEE (reference sequence). Trimming cost V 2 bases and J 0 bases; bases outside gene matches: 8. CDR3 sequence reads: CASSFDRGGSSTDTQYF. CDR3 DNA sequence: TGTGCCAGCAGCTTCGACAGGGGTGGATCTAGCACAGATACGCAGTATTTT.

As to this clone: In the same sample, other DNA sequences code for this CDR3. The rearrangement links TRBV5-5 to TRBJ1-1; D unresolved. Germline lookup yields CDR1 SGHKS and CDR2 YYEKEE (reference sequence). This CDR3 has 13 amino acids. V shed 1 base and J shed 1 base, with 5 bases lying between them. For the CDR3, the DNA is TGTGCCAGCAGCTTGACGGGGAACACTGAAGCTTTCTTT. Protein product: CASSLTGNTEAFF.

For the CDR3, the DNA is TGTGCCAGCCCGGGACAGGGAGGAGGAGAGACCCAGTACTTC. Translated: CASPGQGGGETQYF. The chain joins TRBV6-1 to TRBJ2-5, with 9 positions matching TRBD1. The CDR3 totals 14 residues. Germline-derived CDR1 and CDR2 are MNHNS and SASEGT. Losses at the gene ends were 8 bases for V and 4 bases for J; bases not matched to a gene: 8.

The rearrangement joins TRBV5-1 to TRBJ2-5; 12 nucleotides agree with TRBD2. V lost 1 base and J lost 1; bases outside the gene matches: 17. The CDR3 extends over 21 amino acids. CDR1 and CDR2 from the germline V gene are SGHRS and YFSETQ. In DNA form, the CDR3 reads TGCGCCAGCAGCTTGCCCCGGGGACTAGCGGGTCTCCAGGGGCCCCAAGAGACCCAGTACTTC. This translates into CASSLPRGLAGLQGPQETQYF.

The J gene is TRBJ2-1, the V gene TRBV9; 14 bases map to TRBD2. Germline CDR1 reads SGDLS; CDR2 reads YYNGEE. The trim removed 4 bases at V and 5 bases at J, leaving 20 bases unmatched. The CDR3 is 21 residues long. CDR3: CASSPAKPGLAGGRGHNEQFF. CDR3 DNA: TGTGCCAGCAGCCCCGCAAAACCCGGACTAGCGGGAGGTAGGGGACACAATGAGCAGTTCTTC.

The chain employs TRBV2 and TRBJ2-1; unclear D gene. The V and J ends lost 6 bases and 5 bases respectively, with 23 bases between them. The CDR3 has 17 amino acids. Per the germline V gene, CDR1 is SNHLY and CDR2 is FYNNEI. The CDR3 reads CASRGPGRPKNDNEQFF. The CDR3, as DNA: TGTGCCAGCAGGGGCCCCGGACGGCCTAAAAACGACAATGAGCAGTTCTTC.

This sequence joins TRBV9 and TRBJ2-3, with 10 bases identical to TRBD2. The CDR3 runs 17 residues. In germline, CDR1 is SGDLS, CDR2 YYNGEE. V lost 4 bases to trimming and J lost 0 bases; unmatched junction nucleotides: 8. CDR3 protein: CASSSRGLADSTDTQYF. The CDR3 nucleotides read TGTGCCAGCAGCTCAAGAGGACTAGCGGATAGCACAGATACGCAGTATTTT.

This clone has only a few counts. CDR3 sequence reads: CASNRGELNTEAFF. The CDR3 DNA reads TGTGCCAGCAATCGGGGGGAGCTGAACACTGAAGCTTTCTTT. The rearrangement joins TRBV6-5 to TRBJ1-1, with a possible D match to TRBD1 (5 bases). V was shortened by 7 bases and J by 0 bases, with 12 bases between the two germline ends. This CDR3 has 14 amino acids. In germline, CDR1 is MNHEY, CDR2 SVGAGI.